This T cell receptor beta chain is from a study of OX40 agonist ivuxolimab in advanced cancers. Study at large: In three patients, partial responses were observed, one with hepatocellular carcinoma and two with cutaneous melanoma. The study's findings and limits: Antigen specificity of clonally expanded peripheral T cells was not established.

There are 14 residues in the CDR3. V lost 4 bases, J lost 5 bases, and 12 bases lay in between. Germline CDR1 is ENHRY and CDR2 is SYGVKD. A word on this clone: The antigen is undetermined.

Sequenced by immunoSEQ multiplex PCR; TCRdb stores in-frame clones only, minus some. The table includes 35,000 to 40,000 clones, approximately 79% detected once. Here the sequenced sample was CD4+ or CD8+ T cells sorted from blood, taken in a trial of the OX40 agonist ivuxolimab. The rearrangement uses TRBV10-3 and TRBJ1-5; no reliable D call. This TCR came from an adult with an advanced solid tumor such as melanoma, head and neck, liver or kidney cancer. This CDR3 is CAISGGQPDQPQHF. CDR3 DNA sequence: TGTGCCATCAGTGGAGGGCAGCCTGATCAGCCCCAGCATTTT.